This TCR beta chain was recovered during a study of T cell responses to AZD1222 COVID-19 vaccine. Trimming removed 3 bases at V and 10 bases at J, with 22 bases between. Germline CDR1 reads DFQATT; CDR2 reads SNEGSKA (reference sequence). CDR3 size: 16 residues. TCRdb's table, derived via immunoSEQ multiplex PCR, lists solely in-frame clones and lacks some. The sample shows some 28,000 clones, around four fifths of them seen only once. Turning to this clone: The antigen remains unidentified.

Study conclusions and caveats: Two AZD1222 doses significantly raised spike-specific TCR breadth and depth over controls.

Here the sequenced sample was peripheral blood, taken on day 0 of AZD1222 vaccination. The chain couples TRBV20-1 to TRBJ1-6; tentative D call: TRBD1 (5 bases). The clonotype originates from an adult in good health. CDR3 residues: CSASSSRGRVRSPLHF. CDR3 bases: TGCAGTGCTAGTTCGTCGCGAGGCAGGGTGAGGTCACCCCTCCACTTT.